What follows describes a single TCR beta chain. This specimen belongs to a study of blood T cell repertoires in COVID-19. The participants were between about 18 and 90 years old and came from about two dozen US areas. This table comes from immunoSEQ multiplex PCR, and its TCRdb copy is limited to in-frame clones, with some not included. The sample consists of about 200,000 clones, roughly 89% of them appearing once. J lost 5 bases, V lost 6 bases, and 4 bases had no gene match. Germline V gene data show CDR1 as WSHSY and CDR2 as SAAADI. CDR3 length: 13 amino acids. Material: PBMCs or T cells enriched from blood (not recorded which). The TCR sequence derives from a woman aged 30 to 39 who had been exposed to COVID-19. The chain joins TRBV10-2 to TRBJ2-5; TRBD2 matches 9 bases. The CDR3 region is CASRSGGLETQYF. DNA of the CDR3: TGCGCCAGCAGGAGCGGGGGGCTGGAGACCCAGTACTTC.